Below are 16 T cell receptor beta chains sequenced from a single sample in a study of naive and memory T cell subsets (TCRdb year 2017). Libraries were made using UMI-ligation and nested PCR. The sequencing machine was an Illumina MiSeq. To cover both TRBC1 and TRBC2, the beta constant-region primer consisted of an equimolar mix of two oligonucleotides. Starting from the raw public reads, TCRdb applied fastp trimming at Q25, assembled clones with MiXCR and retained in-frame beta chains. CDR3 protein duplicates are merged, each entry listing the most common genes and DNA. The sample data list roughly 140,000 distinct CDR3 sequences, and more than 15% of these were observed just once. Approximately 0.13% of the sample rests with the top ten. The source material was naive CD4+ T cells from blood. Sample cell subset or site, as interpreted from the label and publication: naive T cells, CD45RA high CD27+. These receptor sequences come from a human donor in good health.

V is TRBV6-2 or TRBV6-3 and J is TRBJ2-1; the D gene is possibly TRBD1 (6 bases). This CDR3 is 15 amino acids long. Trimming shortened V by 5 bases and J by 6 bases, and 17 bases separated the two germline ends. Germline V CDR1 and CDR2: MNHEY, SVGEGT. This CDR3 is CASSPLKGVANEQFF. The CDR3 bases are TGTGCCAGCAGTCCCCTGAAGGGGGTTGCCAATGAGCAGTTCTTC.

The chain carries TRBV5-1 and TRBJ1-1, with D perhaps TRBD1 (5 bases). The CDR3 length is 14 residues. CDR1 is SGHRS and CDR2 is YFSETQ in the germline V gene. Between the trimmed V and J ends, which lost 0 bases and 5 bases, there was a span of 11 bases. CDR3 sequence reads: CASSLATAPTEAFF. CDR3 in DNA: TGCGCCAGCAGCTTGGCGACAGCCCCAACTGAAGCTTTCTTT.

The rearrangement joins TRBV11-2 to TRBJ1-2, with D uncertain. Germline loops: CDR1 SGHAT, CDR2 FQNNGV. The CDR3 contains 15 residues. Trimming stripped 1 base from V and 4 bases from J, with 13 bases between. In nucleotides, the CDR3 is TGTGCCAGCAGCTTAGTAGGGTTTACAGTCTATGGCTACACCTTC. It encodes CASSLVGFTVYGYTF.

The chain carries TRBV4-1 and TRBJ2-1, with 9 bases identical to TRBD1. CDR1 MGHRA and CDR2 YSYEKL come from the germline V gene. The CDR3 contains 16 residues. Trimming took 3 bases from V and 9 from J; bases not matched to a gene: 12. CDR3 in amino acids: CASSQAGTGKYSEQFF. The CDR3 DNA reads TGCGCCAGCAGCCAGGCCGGGACAGGGAAGTATAGTGAGCAGTTCTTC.

This chain uses TRBV27 with TRBJ2-7; possible D gene TRBD1, 6 bases. V lost 6 bases to trimming and J lost 7 bases, with 13 bases between them. The CDR3 consists of 12 residues. In germline, CDR1 is MNHEY, CDR2 SMNVEV (reference sequence). CDR3 loop: CASSPRGMEQYF. DNA for the CDR3: TGTGCCAGCAGCCCCAGGGGAATGGAGCAGTACTTC.

The J gene is TRBJ2-7, the V gene TRBV7-8, with D possibly being TRBD1 or TRBD2 (5 bases each). The germline V and J ends were trimmed by 4 bases and 0 bases, with 16 bases remaining between them. The CDR3 is 16 amino acids. Germline CDR1 reads SGHVS; CDR2 reads FQNEAQ. CDR3 residues: CASSYRIRDGSYEQYF. In nucleotides, the CDR3 is TGTGCCAGCAGCTACCGCATCCGGGACGGCTCCTACGAGCAGTACTTC.

The CDR3 reads CASSQERTSGSFYPYEQYF. The CDR3 region has the DNA TGCGCCAGCAGCCAAGAAAGGACTAGCGGGAGTTTCTATCCCTACGAGCAGTACTTC. The rearrangement uses TRBV4-3 and TRBJ2-7, with TRBD2 matching over 13 bases. Per germline, CDR1 LGHNA and CDR2 YSLEER. V shed 0 bases and J 2 bases; nucleotides not matched to a gene: 10. This CDR3 is built from 19 residues.

This clonotype was seen more than once but under ten times. This chain uses TRBV7-9 with TRBJ1-4, with 9 bases aligning to TRBD1. Germline V lookup: CDR1 SEHNR, CDR2 FQNEAQ (reference sequence). This CDR3 is built from 15 residues. Unmatched junction bases numbered 6, after V lost 5 bases and J lost 5 bases. The CDR3 is CASSPRTGANEKLFF. The DNA of the CDR3 is TGTGCCAGCAGCCCGCGGACAGGGGCGAATGAAAAACTGTTTTTT.

This clonotype appeared many times. In nucleotides, the CDR3 is TGTGCCAGCAGCCAGGCGGGACAGGGTCCCTACGAGCAGTACTTC. Its protein product is CASSQAGQGPYEQYF. The chain carries TRBV3-1 and TRBJ2-7, with 9 bases lining up with TRBD1. V lost 3 bases and J lost 2; bases outside the gene matches: 5. This CDR3 comprises 15 residues. Germline V CDR1 and CDR2: LGHDT, YNNKEL (reference sequence).

At least ten counts were recorded for this clonotype. J is TRBJ2-3 and V is TRBV15; D is unclear. CDR1 and CDR2 (germline): LNHNV, YYDKDF (reference sequence). Deletions cut 0 bases from V and 0 bases from J, with 7 bases between. This CDR3 has 15 amino acids. CDR3 residues: CATSRERASTDTQYF. The CDR3 DNA follows: TGTGCCACCAGCAGAGAGAGAGCAAGCACAGATACGCAGTATTTT.

This clonotype was picked up a small number of times. The chain joins TRBV7-2 to TRBJ2-6; D remains unclear. Germline loops: CDR1 SGHTA, CDR2 FQGNSA. V was pared by 5 bases and J by 2 bases, with 7 bases between. This CDR3 spans 14 amino acids. CDR3 bases: TGTGCCAGCAGCCCAGACGCTGGGGCCAACGTCCTGACTTTC. Its protein is CASSPDAGANVLTF.

The genes are TRBV16 and TRBJ1-1; D possibly corresponds to TRBD1 (6 bases). Trimming took 4 bases from V and 3 from J, leaving 12 bases between them. Germline loops: CDR1 KGHSY, CDR2 FQNENV. The CDR3 runs 14 residues. CDR3 loop: CASSLYREYTEAFF. The CDR3, as DNA: TGTGCCAGCAGCCTCTACAGGGAATACACTGAAGCTTTCTTT.

The chain employs TRBV10-3 and TRBJ2-1; TRBD1 matches 7 bases. The J segment lost 0 bases and the V segment lost 0 bases, leaving 14 bases of the junction unmatched. Germline V CDR1 and CDR2: ENHRY, SYGVKD. The CDR3 is 20 residues long. The CDR3 protein is CAISESRRGLARSSYNEQFF. The CDR3 nucleotides read TGTGCCATCAGTGAGTCACGAAGGGGGCTAGCCAGAAGCTCCTACAATGAGCAGTTCTTC.

This clonotype was found a few times. This CDR3 reads CASSYTKQGPPLEQYF. The CDR3 DNA reads TGTGCCAGCAGTTACACAAAACAGGGACCCCCTCTCGAGCAGTACTTC. The J gene is TRBJ2-7, the V gene TRBV6-5, with D possibly being TRBD1 (6 bases). The V gene lost 2 bases and the J gene lost 6 bases, with 20 bases spanning the gap. Germline values: CDR1 MNHEY, CDR2 SVGAGI. This CDR3 has 16 residues.

This clonotype was counted between two and nine times. The chain links TRBV7-2 to TRBJ2-1; D is perhaps TRBD1 (6 bases). Germline CDR1 and CDR2: SGHTA and FQGNSA. The CDR3 length is 14 residues. Between the trimmed V and J ends, which lost 1 base and 8 bases, there was a span of 12 bases. DNA for the CDR3: TGTGCCAGCAGCTTAGACAGGGACGGCCATGAGCAGTTCTTC. It translates to CASSLDRDGHEQFF.

This clonotype came up a few times. The rearrangement joins TRBV20-1 to TRBJ2-3, with 11 bases lining up with TRBD2. Looked up from germline, CDR1 is DFQATT and CDR2 is SNEGSKA (reference sequence). This CDR3 is 14 amino acids long. Trimming took 5 bases from V and 2 from J; bases not matched to a gene: 3. CDR3 DNA sequence: TGCAGTGCTTTGACTAGCGGGAACACAGATACGCAGTATTTT. Protein sequence: CSALTSGNTDTQYF.